The 15 T cell receptor beta chains listed next were all sequenced from one sample in a study of cytomegalovirus exposure and HLA in healthy donors. Researchers ran the PCR with 60 Vbeta and 13 Jbeta primers. Here immunoSEQ multiplex PCR was the method, and the copy in TCRdb shows in-frame clones only, minus some. The sample contains 150,000 to 200,000 clones, approximately 82% of which appear only once. The sequencing sample was made of PBMCs. Receptors originate from a male donor in good health and CMV-seronegative.

The count of this clone is one. The V gene is TRBV11-3, the J gene TRBJ2-1; 13 bases map to TRBD2. The V and J ends lost 5 bases and 0 bases, in that order; junction bases with no gene match: 4. Per the germline V gene, CDR1 is SGHNT and CDR2 is YENEEA. The CDR3 is 17 residues long. The CDR3 DNA follows: TGTGCCAGCAGCCAGGGACTAGCGGGAAGCTCCTACAATGAGCAGTTCTTC. Protein sequence: CASSQGLAGSSYNEQFF.

V is TRBV19 and J is TRBJ2-3, with 12 bases that match TRBD1. Germline V CDR1 and CDR2: LNHDA, SQIVND (reference sequence). The J segment lost 5 bases and the V segment lost 4 bases, leaving 7 bases of the junction unmatched. The CDR3 totals 16 residues. CDR3 bases: TGTGCCAGTAGTAGCGCGGGACAGGGGGCAGGAGATACGCAGTATTTT. It encodes CASSSAGQGAGDTQYF.

A few counts support this clone. The CDR3 DNA follows: TGCGCCAGCAGCCAAATCTTAGCTTATAATTCACCCCTCCACTTT. Protein: CASSQILAYNSPLHF. The rearrangement links TRBV4-1 to TRBJ1-6; D is undetermined. Trimming cost V 2 bases and J 4 bases, with 9 bases left between them. Germline CDR1 MGHRA, CDR2 YSYEKL. This CDR3 contains 15 residues.

The chain recombines TRBV7-3 with TRBJ1-4; weak D call: TRBD1 (5 bases). The germline V and J ends were trimmed by 5 bases and 7 bases, with 11 bases remaining between them. There are 13 residues in the CDR3. The germline gives CDR1 SGHTA, CDR2 FQGTGA. The chain's CDR3 is CASSTGQGEKLFF. DNA for the CDR3: TGTGCCAGCAGCACCGGACAAGGTGAAAAACTGTTTTTT.

About this clone: The same CDR3 also results from other DNA sequences found in this sample. The chain uses TRBV9 and TRBJ2-7; TRBD1 might be the D (6 bases). V lost 0 bases and J 3 bases, leaving 7 bases between the germline ends. The CDR3 spans 13 residues. The germline V gene encodes CDR1 SGDLS and CDR2 YYNGEE. This CDR3 reads CASSVGGHYEQYF. DNA of the CDR3: TGTGCCAGCAGCGTAGGGGGACACTACGAGCAGTACTTC. Filled out from reference TRBV9 and TRBJ2-7, the complete variable domain reads DSGVTQTPKHLITATGQRVTLRCSPRSGDLSVYWYQQSLDQGLQFLIQYYNGEERAKGNILERFSAQQFPDLHSELNLSSLELGDSALYFCASSVGGHYEQYFGPGTRLTVT.

The chain has TRBV5-1 and TRBJ2-3; TRBD2 matches 11 bases. CDR3 length: 15 residues. CDR1 is SGHRS, CDR2 YFSETQ, per germline. The V and J ends lost 2 bases and 4 bases, in that order; junction bases with no gene match: 3. The CDR3 region is CASSFSGGAADTQYF. The CDR3 nucleotides are TGCGCCAGCAGCTTTAGCGGGGGGGCCGCAGATACGCAGTATTTT. Full variable domain (missing parts from reference TRBV5-1 and TRBJ2-3): KAGVTQTPRYLIKTRGQQVTLSCSPISGHRSVSWYQQTPGQGLQFLFEYFSETQRNKGNFPGRFSGRQFSNSRSEMNVSTLELGDSALYLCASSFSGGAADTQYFGPGTRLTVL.

The gene calls are TRBV7-9 and TRBJ1-4; 7 bases line up with TRBD1. Germline V gives CDR1 SEHNR, CDR2 FQNEAQ (reference sequence). Trimming cost V 3 bases and J 0 bases; bases outside gene matches: 4. The CDR3 sequence is 16 residues long. CDR3: CASSFGQGATNEKLFF. CDR3 bases: TGTGCCAGCAGCTTCGGCCAGGGGGCAACTAATGAAAAACTGTTTTTT. Combining the CDR3 with reference TRBV7-9 and TRBJ1-4 gives the whole variable domain DTGVSQNPRHKITKRGQNVTFRCDPISEHNRLYWYRQTLGQGPEFLTYFQNEAQLEKSRLLSDRFSAERPKGSFSTLEIQRTEQGDSAMYLCASSFGQGATNEKLFFGSGTQLSVL.

This clone was counted only a few times. The V and J genes are TRBV28 and TRBJ2-7, with 9 bases aligning to TRBD2. Germline V gene lookup returns CDR1 MDHEN and CDR2 SYDVKM. V gave up 7 bases and J gave up 2 bases; unmatched junction bases: 12. The CDR3 loop spans 16 amino acids. This CDR3 reads CASKGASGTSAYEQYF. The CDR3 DNA is TGTGCCAGCAAGGGGGCTAGCGGGACGTCAGCCTACGAGCAGTACTTC.

This chain connects TRBV30 to TRBJ1-5; 11 bases are shared with TRBD1. Germline values: CDR1 GTSNPN, CDR2 SVGIG (reference sequence). This CDR3 has 13 amino acids. V was pared by 3 bases and J by 6 bases, with 1 base of the junction left unmatched. The CDR3: CAWSGTGGQPQHF. CDR3 nucleotide sequence: TGTGCCTGGAGCGGGACAGGGGGTCAGCCCCAGCATTTT.

CDR3 sequence: CASYAGQGNNEQYF. The CDR3 nucleotides are TGTGCCAGCTACGCGGGACAGGGGAATAACGAGCAGTACTTC. The genes are TRBV2 and TRBJ2-7; 10 bases align to TRBD1. CDR3 size: 14 residues. J gave up 5 bases and V 8 bases, and 9 bases lay outside the gene matches. Germline CDR1 and CDR2: SNHLY and FYNNEI.

This sequence joins TRBV6-4 and TRBJ1-5; 7 bases fit TRBD1. This CDR3 contains 14 residues. V gave up 5 bases and J gave up 6 bases; unmatched junction bases: 7. CDR1 MRHNA and CDR2 SNTAGT come from the germline V gene. CDR3 bases: TGTGCCAGCAGTACAGGGGAGGAGGGTCAGCCCCAGCATTTT. Translation: CASSTGEEGQPQHF.

This chain links TRBV7-9 with TRBJ2-5, with a tentative D call TRBD2 (6 bases). The CDR3 is 15 residues long. With 5 bases removed from V and 2 bases from J, the gap between germline ends came to 15 bases. Germline values: CDR1 SEHNR, CDR2 FQNEAQ (reference sequence). In DNA, the CDR3 is TGTGCCAGCAGCCAAGGGGTAGGGACTCAAGAGACCCAGTACTTC. Protein: CASSQGVGTQETQYF. Full variable domain (missing parts from reference TRBV7-9 and TRBJ2-5): DTGVSQNPRHKITKRGQNVTFRCDPISEHNRLYWYRQTLGQGPEFLTYFQNEAQLEKSRLLSDRFSAERPKGSFSTLEIQRTEQGDSAMYLCASSQGVGTQETQYFGPGTRLLVL.

This rearrangement joins TRBV7-9 to TRBJ1-4, with TRBD1 matching 7 bases. This CDR3 has 16 residues. Looked up from germline, CDR1 is SEHNR and CDR2 is FQNEAQ (reference sequence). V gave up 2 bases and J gave up 6 bases; unmatched junction bases: 9. As DNA, the CDR3 is TGTGCCAGCAGCTTAAGAGGGGGCAGGGAACATGAAAAACTGTTTTTT. This sequence encodes CASSLRGGREHEKLFF.

The chain employs TRBV7-9 and TRBJ1-2; 7 bases are shared with TRBD1. The CDR3 loop spans 16 amino acids. Germline V lookup: CDR1 SEHNR, CDR2 FQNEAQ (reference sequence). Trimming at V came to 6 bases and at J to 6 bases, leaving 16 bases not matched to a gene. DNA for the CDR3: TGTGCCAGCAGTCCTCGTCTAACAGGGGTTGTGGATGGCTACACCTTC. It specifies CASSPRLTGVVDGYTF.

This clone has a handful of counts. The gene calls are TRBV6-5 and TRBJ2-7; 7 bases match TRBD2. Germline V gene data show CDR1 as MNHEY and CDR2 as SVGAGI. The ends lost 5 bases at V and 3 bases at J; junction bases unmatched: 10. This CDR3 has 15 amino acids. The chain's CDR3 is CASSPTLGEGYEQYF. The CDR3 DNA reads as TGTGCCAGCAGTCCGACGTTAGGGGAGGGCTACGAGCAGTACTTC.